The 28 T cell receptor beta chains given below trace back to one sample, sequenced in a study of blood T cell repertoires in COVID-19. Here immunoSEQ multiplex PCR was the method, and the copy in TCRdb shows in-frame clones only, minus some. This table has 200,000 to 250,000 clones, under 90% appearing once. Material for sequencing was PBMCs or T cells enriched from blood (not recorded which). All receptors come from a woman aged 55-75 years who had recovered from COVID-19.

CDR3 in DNA: TGTGCCAGCAGCCTGGACGCTAGCGGCACCGGGGAGCTGTTTTTT. Translating gives CASSLDASGTGELFF. The V gene is TRBV7-9, the J gene TRBJ2-2; 7 positions agree with TRBD2. The CDR3 consists of 15 residues. The junction had 7 bases not matched to a gene; V was cut back by 5 bases and J by 4 bases. Germline CDR1 and CDR2: SEHNR and FQNEAQ (reference sequence).

This clone showed up just a few times. The rearrangement links TRBV7-8 to TRBJ1-1; TRBD1 matches at 10 bases. Germline CDR1 is SGHVS and CDR2 is FQNEAQ. J gave up 6 bases and V 4 bases, and 11 bases lay outside the gene matches. The CDR3 extends over 16 amino acids. In nucleotides, the CDR3 is TGTGCCAGCAGCTCCTTGACAGGGGGCGAGAAGCCTGAAGCTTTCTTT. Translation gives CASSSLTGGEKPEAFF.

This clone was counted only a few times. This chain connects TRBV4-2 to TRBJ1-5; D is uncertain. V gave up 0 bases and J gave up 3 bases, with 12 bases separating them. CDR1 and CDR2 (germline): LGHNA, YNFKEQ. The CDR3 is 16 amino acids. CDR3 sequence (DNA): TGTGCCAGCAGCCAAGAAGTAGGGAGCCTCAATCAGCCCCAGCATTTT. This codes for CASSQEVGSLNQPQHF.

This sequence joins TRBV14 and TRBJ1-1, with a weak D call TRBD1 (6 bases). The V gene lost 3 bases and the J gene lost 3 bases, with 11 bases spanning the gap. The germline V gene has CDR1 SGHDN and CDR2 FVKESK. The CDR3 loop spans 14 amino acids. The CDR3, as DNA: TGTGCCAGCAGCCAGTTACAGGGTTACACTGAAGCTTTCTTT. Translated: CASSQLQGYTEAFF. The whole variable domain, remainder taken from reference TRBV14 and TRBJ1-1, is EAGVTQFPSHSVIEKGQTVTLRCDPISGHDNLYWYRRVMGKEIKFLLHFVKESKQDESGMPNNRFLAERTGGTYSTLKVQPAELEDSGVYFCASSQLQGYTEAFFGQGTRLTVV.

This clone was counted a single time. V and J are TRBV28 and TRBJ1-1; D ambiguous. Trimming left V 8 bases short and J 1 base short, with 11 bases between. The V gene's germline CDR1 is MDHEN and CDR2 SYDVKM. This CDR3 contains 13 residues. In nucleotides, the CDR3 is TGTGCCAGCGGACTGGATGGGAACACTGAAGCTTTCTTT. Translation gives CASGLDGNTEAFF. Filled out from reference TRBV28 and TRBJ1-1, the complete variable domain reads DVKVTQSSRYLVKRTGEKVFLECVQDMDHENMFWYRQDPGLGLRLIYFSYDVKMKEKGDIPEGYSVSREKKERFSLILESASTNQTSMYLCASGLDGNTEAFFGQGTRLTVV.

V is TRBV2 and J is TRBJ2-2; D might be TRBD1 (5 bases). The V and J ends lost 4 bases and 4 bases respectively, with 13 bases between them. Germline CDR1 is SNHLY and CDR2 is FYNNEI. CDR3 length: 15 amino acids. As DNA, the CDR3 is TGTGCCAGCAGTGTCGGGCAGGGCGGCACCGGGGAGCTGTTTTTT. It codes for CASSVGQGGTGELFF. Full variable domain (outside the CDR3, taken from reference TRBV2 and TRBJ2-2): EPEVTQTPSHQVTQMGQEVILRCVPISNHLYFYWYRQILGQKVEFLVSFYNNEISEKSEIFDDQFSVERPDGSNFTLKIRSTKLEDSAMYFCASSVGQGGTGELFFGEGSRLTVL.

The chain has TRBV27 and TRBJ1-6; no reliable D call. Trimming removed 5 bases at V and 2 bases at J, with 13 bases between. The CDR3 is 16 amino acids. Per germline, CDR1 MNHEY and CDR2 SMNVEV (reference sequence). This CDR3 is CASSPRGRAYNSPLHF. DNA of the CDR3: TGTGCCAGCAGTCCCCGGGGAAGGGCCTATAATTCACCCCTCCACTTT.

The chain links TRBV7-2 to TRBJ1-6; D gene uncertain. V lost 4 bases and J lost 5, with 18 bases in between. Per the germline V gene, CDR1 is SGHTA and CDR2 is FQGNSA. The CDR3 consists of 17 residues. CDR3 sequence: CASSSPEIDGDNSPLHF. As DNA, the CDR3 is TGTGCCAGCAGCTCCCCGGAGATAGACGGGGATAATTCACCCCTCCACTTT.

J is TRBJ1-3 and V is TRBV5-4; D remains unclear. V was shortened by 4 bases and J by 4 bases, with 9 bases between the two germline ends. In germline, CDR1 is SGHNT, CDR2 YYREEE (reference sequence). The CDR3 sequence is 13 residues long. For the CDR3, the DNA is TGTGCCAGCAGCCCAGCGACGGGAAACACCATATATTTT. The encoded protein is CASSPATGNTIYF.

This sequence joins TRBV6-5 and TRBJ2-1, with 7 positions matching TRBD2. The V segment lost 1 base and the J segment 8 bases; nucleotides outside the gene matches: 5. The CDR3 length is 14 residues. CDR1 is MNHEY, CDR2 SVGAGI, per germline. The CDR3 sequence: CASSYLGLTYEQFF. The CDR3 nucleotides read TGTGCCAGCAGTTACTTGGGACTAACCTATGAGCAGTTCTTC.

A single count supports this clone. Other DNA sequences within the sample encode an identical CDR3. J is TRBJ1-5 and V is TRBV6-2 or TRBV6-3; 8 bases align to TRBD1. Germline V gene sequence: CDR1 MNHEY, CDR2 SVGEGT. The CDR3 contains 15 residues. Trimming took 2 bases from V and 2 from J; bases not matched to a gene: 2. The CDR3 here is CASSYRGQGNQPQHF. Written as DNA, the CDR3 is TGTGCCAGCAGTTACCGGGGACAGGGCAATCAGCCCCAGCATTTT.

V usage is TRBV7-2 and J usage is TRBJ1-5; 7 nucleotides line up with TRBD1. Germline V lookup: CDR1 SGHTA, CDR2 FQGNSA. This CDR3 region has 14 residues. Trimming at V came to 6 bases and at J to 7 bases, leaving 9 bases not matched to a gene. This chain's CDR3 is CASSEQGFGQPQHF. Written as DNA, the CDR3 is TGTGCCAGCAGTGAACAGGGGTTTGGGCAGCCCCAGCATTTT.

V gene TRBV7-2 combines with J gene TRBJ2-7; 11 nucleotides match TRBD2. CDR1 SGHTA and CDR2 FQGNSA come from the germline V gene. The CDR3 consists of 14 residues. The junction had 4 bases not matched to a gene; V was cut back by 7 bases and J by 2 bases. CDR3 nucleotide sequence: TGTGCCAGCACCGGGACTAGCGGAACCTACGAGCAGTACTTC. Protein sequence: CASTGTSGTYEQYF.

The chain recombines TRBV6-5 with TRBJ2-1; 9 nucleotides match TRBD2. V dropped 8 bases and J dropped 2; count of bases not matched to a gene: 1. The CDR3 is 13 amino acids. Germline loops: CDR1 MNHEY, CDR2 SVGAGI. CDR3 in DNA: TGTGCCAGCCGACTAGCGGCCTACAATGAGCAGTTCTTC. Amino acids: CASRLAAYNEQFF.

Here the CDR3 reads CASTPSLRGAYTEAFF. CDR3 bases: TGTGCCAGCACCCCCTCCCTCCGGGGTGCGTACACTGAAGCTTTCTTT. The rearrangement joins TRBV7-9 to TRBJ1-1; D remains unclear. The germline V gene has CDR1 SEHNR and CDR2 FQNEAQ (reference sequence). V shed 7 bases and J shed 3 bases, with 21 bases lying between them. The CDR3 has 16 amino acids.

V is TRBV12-3 or TRBV12-4 and J is TRBJ2-5; 7 nucleotides line up with TRBD1. CDR3 length: 13 amino acids. Germline trimming cut 4 bases from V and 1 base from J; bases unmatched to any gene: 0. CDR3: CASSWTGQETQYF. CDR3 nucleotide sequence: TGTGCCAGCAGTTGGACAGGCCAAGAGACCCAGTACTTC.

The chain couples TRBV5-1 to TRBJ2-3; 9 nucleotides agree with TRBD2. This CDR3 contains 15 residues. With 0 bases clipped from V and 4 bases from J, the junction kept 3 bases outside the gene matches. CDR1 and CDR2 (germline): SGHRS, YFSETQ. The CDR3 here is CASSLVSGSADTQYF. The CDR3 DNA reads TGCGCCAGCAGCTTGGTTAGCGGGAGTGCAGATACGCAGTATTTT.

In its sample, this clone was seen once. The chain joins TRBV19 to TRBJ2-3; weak D call: TRBD2 (5 bases). Germline assignment: CDR1 LNHDA and CDR2 SQIVND (reference sequence). Trimming took off 9 bases at V and 1 base at J, with 14 bases between the two ends. The CDR3 is 14 amino acids. CDR3 nucleotide sequence: TGTGCCAGAGTCGGGGAGCCGTGCACAGATACGCAGTATTTT. Translation: CARVGEPCTDTQYF.

This chain uses TRBV4-1 with TRBJ2-3; D is possibly TRBD1 (6 bases). V gave up 1 base and J gave up 0 bases, with 14 bases separating them. This CDR3 has 17 residues. Germline V lookup: CDR1 MGHRA, CDR2 YSYEKL. The CDR3 sequence: CASSQVRDTFSTDTQYF. The CDR3 DNA reads TGCGCCAGCAGCCAAGTTAGGGACACCTTTAGCACAGATACGCAGTATTTT.

The rearrangement links TRBV24-1 to TRBJ1-2; TRBD1 aligns across 8 bases. The CDR3 contains 14 residues. V lost 6 bases, J lost 2 bases, and 4 bases stayed unmatched. CDR1 KGHDR and CDR2 SFDVKD come from the germline V gene. The CDR3 loop reads CATSPGGVNYGYTF. CDR3 DNA sequence: TGTGCCACCAGTCCAGGGGGCGTCAACTATGGCTACACCTTC.

This chain connects TRBV5-1 to TRBJ1-2; 9 bases line up with TRBD1. The CDR3 is 15 amino acids. V gave up 2 bases and J gave up 4 bases; unmatched junction bases: 6. Germline V gene lookup returns CDR1 SGHRS and CDR2 YFSETQ. CDR3 bases: TGCGCCAGCAGCTTCGGACAGGGGAATACCTATGGCTACACCTTC. It is translated as CASSFGQGNTYGYTF.

The chain has TRBV5-1 and TRBJ1-5; the D gene is possibly TRBD1 (6 bases). Trimming took 6 bases from V and 2 from J, leaving 15 bases between them. CDR3 length equals 15 residues. Looked up from germline, CDR1 is SGHRS and CDR2 is YFSETQ. CDR3 in DNA: TGCGCCAGCAAGGCAGGGGTGGTCGGCAATCAGCCCCAGCATTTT. This translates into CASKAGVVGNQPQHF.

Concerning this clone itself: The same CDR3 is also encoded by other DNA sequences in this sample. The CDR3 DNA reads as TGTGCCAGCAGTTTGCAGGTTAACACTGAAGCTTTCTTT. Amino acids: CASSLQVNTEAFF. J is TRBJ1-1 and V is TRBV12-3 or TRBV12-4, with D uncertain. Trimming took 3 bases from V and 2 from J, leaving 7 bases between them. The CDR3 is made up of 13 amino acids.

This sequence joins TRBV2 and TRBJ2-2; TRBD1 matches at 8 bases. V shed 6 bases, J shed 13 bases, and the junction held 19 bases outside the gene matches. This CDR3 is built from 16 residues. Germline loops: CDR1 SNHLY, CDR2 FYNNEI. CDR3 sequence: CASRKDRANQRGVLFF. The CDR3 nucleotides read TGTGCCAGCAGGAAGGACAGGGCTAATCAACGCGGCGTGCTGTTTTTT. Supplemented by reference TRBV2 and TRBJ2-2, the full variable domain reads EPEVTQTPSHQVTQMGQEVILRCVPISNHLYFYWYRQILGQKVEFLVSFYNNEISEKSEIFDDQFSVERPDGSNFTLKIRSTKLEDSAMYFCASRKDRANQRGVLFFGEGSRLTVL.

This chain uses TRBV5-4 with TRBJ2-7; the D gene could be TRBD1 or TRBD2 (5 bases each). The CDR3 contains 14 residues. Trimming pared 4 bases from V and 1 base from J, leaving 12 bases between. Germline V lookup: CDR1 SGHNT, CDR2 YYREEE (reference sequence). The CDR3 loop reads CASSVGPGSYEQYF. In nucleotides, the CDR3 is TGTGCCAGCAGCGTGGGACCGGGATCCTACGAGCAGTACTTC.

The genes are TRBV5-1 and TRBJ2-3, with TRBD2 matching 7 bases. Germline CDR1 SGHRS, CDR2 YFSETQ. There are 18 residues in the CDR3. After removal of 1 base from V and 1 base from J, the junction contained 12 bases not matched to a gene. CDR3 sequence: CASSLSVLAVGGTDTQYF. The DNA of the CDR3 is TGCGCCAGCAGCTTGTCTGTCCTAGCGGTCGGTGGCACAGATACGCAGTATTTT.

V gene TRBV19 combines with J gene TRBJ2-2, with a weak D call TRBD1 (5 bases). The CDR3 covers 14 residues. The germline CDR1 and CDR2 sequences are LNHDA and SQIVND (reference sequence). V lost 3 bases, J lost 3 bases, and 8 bases lay in between. The CDR3 loop is CASSIEGDTGELFF. The CDR3 region has the DNA TGTGCCAGTAGTATTGAAGGGGACACCGGGGAGCTGTTTTTT.

The genes are TRBV5-1 and TRBJ2-5; the D gene is possibly TRBD2 (6 bases). This CDR3 region has 15 residues. Trimming took 3 bases from V and 0 from J, leaving 12 bases between them. The V gene's germline CDR1 is SGHRS and CDR2 YFSETQ. The CDR3 loop reads CASSSGRGNQETQYF. The DNA for the CDR3 is TGCGCCAGCAGCTCGGGACGGGGGAACCAAGAGACCCAGTACTTC.